These 3 T cell receptor beta chains share one sample of origin, sequenced in a study of early T cells in non-severe SARS-CoV-2 infection. TCRdb recomputed calls from the 5' RACE reads with MiXCR, one row per CDR3 protein. The sample contains over 30,000 distinct CDR3 sequences, approximately 6.9% of which appear only once. The source material was whole blood, sampled at baseline. The receptor set was obtained from an adult who was a healthcare worker with PCR-confirmed SARS-CoV-2 infection or an uninfected control (not recorded which).

Ten or more counts support this clonotype. V is TRBV29-1 and J is TRBJ2-1, with 10 nucleotides matching TRBD2. The ends lost 5 bases at V and 5 bases at J; junction bases unmatched: 6. The CDR3 runs to 14 residues. Germline lookup yields CDR1 SQVTM and CDR2 ANQGSEA. The CDR3 coding sequence is TGCAGCGTTTTGACTAGCGGGTTTAACAATGAGCAGTTCTTC. Protein sequence: CSVLTSGFNNEQFF.

In this sample, this clonotype turned up many times. The chain employs TRBV20-1 and TRBJ2-2; 9 bases line up with TRBD1. V dropped 0 bases and J dropped 5; count of bases not matched to a gene: 7. From germline, CDR1 is DFQATT and CDR2 SNEGSKA (reference sequence). This CDR3 has 16 amino acids. This CDR3 reads CSAREPGQGRTGELFF. CDR3 nucleotide sequence: TGCAGTGCTAGAGAACCGGGACAGGGACGGACCGGGGAGCTGTTTTTT.

The chain uses TRBV7-2 and TRBJ2-2, with no clear D. Germline loops: CDR1 SGHTA, CDR2 FQGNSA. The CDR3 consists of 12 residues. V shed 1 base and J shed 6 bases, with 3 bases lying between them. The CDR3 spells CASSLVPGELFF. The CDR3 DNA reads as TGTGCCAGCAGCTTAGTTCCCGGGGAGCTGTTTTTT. The whole variable domain, remainder taken from reference TRBV7-2 and TRBJ2-2, is GAGVSQSPSNKVTEKGKDVELRCDPISGHTALYWYRQSLGQGLEFLIYFQGNSAPDKSGLPSDRFSAERTGGSVSTLTIQRTQQEDSAVYLCASSLVPGELFFGEGSRLTVL.